This T cell receptor beta chain was sequenced in a study of T cell repertoires in cytomegalovirus infection. Study outcomes and limitations: Dominant in the ex vivo response were TCR beta clonotypes restricted by HLA-C and specific for CMV.

Using its own MiXCR run on the reads, TCRdb lists one record per CDR3 protein. The data contain 630,000 or so distinct CDR3 sequences, 24% of them singletons. Germline CDR1 is SQVTM and CDR2 is ANQGSEA. CDR3 length equals 14 residues. Concerning this clonotype itself: The antigen remains unidentified. Compared with germline, one end of the junction differs, possibly owing to a read error.

The specimen was CD8+ T cells from PBMCs. The J gene is TRBJ2-5, the V gene TRBV29-1; no clear D gene. This TCR was recovered from a human donor in good health (CMV status not recorded). Some clones in this sample may be carry-over from other donors' samples. The CDR3 loop is CSIEDGNLEETQYF. In nucleotides, the CDR3 is TGCAGCATTGAAGATGGGAATTTAGAGGAGACCCAGTACTTC.